This is a list of T cell receptor beta chains from one sample in a study of OX40 agonist ivuxolimab in advanced cancers. The protocol was immunoSEQ multiplex PCR, while the TCRdb copy is restricted to in-frame clones and leaves out a portion. The repertoire includes about 31,000 clones, over 60% of them detected once, and 15% sits in the top ten. The specimen was CD4+ or CD8+ T cells sorted from blood, collected in a trial of the OX40 agonist ivuxolimab. The receptors shown here come from an adult with an advanced solid tumor such as melanoma, head and neck, liver or kidney cancer. The CDR3 runs from the conserved cysteine through the conserved F or W. A D gene is named only where the DNA matches it firmly. Some rows mark clone size as missing; the rest say once, few, many or name a class of expanded clone.

J gene,clone size,V gene,D gene,CDR3 protein,CDR3 DNA
TRBJ1-1,few,TRBV19,.,CASRHPGRANTEAFF,TGTGCCAGCCGACATCCAGGCAGGGCGAACACTGAAGCTTTCTTT
TRBJ2-2,.,TRBV30,.,CAWHRDSGTGELFF,TGTGCCTGGCACAGGGATTCAGGCACCGGGGAGCTGTTTTTT
TRBJ1-5,.,TRBV19,.,CASSPGQLYNQPQHF,TGTGCCAGTAGCCCTGGGCAGCTCTACAATCAGCCCCAGCATTTT
TRBJ2-3,few,TRBV5-6,TRBD1,CASSLRTGSTDTQYF,TGTGCCAGCAGCTTGAGGACAGGGAGCACAGATACGCAGTATTTT
TRBJ2-5,few,TRBV9,TRBD2,CASSVLGGVETQYF,TGTGCCAGCAGCGTACTGGGGGGGGTCGAGACCCAGTACTTC
TRBJ2-7,medium-sized,TRBV7-9,.,CASTGGGYEQYF,TGTGCCAGCACTGGGGGCGGGTACGAGCAGTACTTC
TRBJ1-1,.,TRBV5-4,TRBD1,CASSLSYGQGNTEAFF,TGTGCCAGCAGCTTATCATACGGACAGGGGAACACTGAAGCTTTCTTT
TRBJ2-3,few,TRBV5-1,TRBD2,CASSLDLSGVSTDTQYF,TGCGCCAGCAGCTTGGACCTTAGCGGGGTTAGCACAGATACGCAGTATTTT
TRBJ2-7,.,TRBV7-9,TRBD1,CASSWTGVNEQYF,TGTGCCAGCAGCTGGACAGGAGTTAACGAGCAGTACTTC
TRBJ2-1,.,TRBV19,.,CASTSSFFEAVYNEQFF,TGTGCCAGTACTTCCTCGTTCTTTGAGGCGGTCTACAATGAGCAGTTCTTC
TRBJ1-4,.,TRBV27,.,CASSPQGFEGEKLFF,TGTGCCAGCAGCCCTCAGGGGTTTGAGGGAGAAAAACTGTTTTTT
TRBJ1-3,.,TRBV23-1,.,CARYLQRNTIYF,TGCGCCCGATATTTACAGAGAAACACCATATATTTT
TRBJ1-2,.,TRBV23-1,.,CASSQSPGQNYGYTF,TGCGCCAGCAGTCAATCCCCCGGACAGAACTATGGCTACACCTTC
TRBJ1-2,.,TRBV4-2,TRBD1,CASSSGQGRSYTF,TGTGCCAGCAGCAGCGGACAGGGCAGGAGCTACACCTTC
TRBJ1-1,once,TRBV28,.,CASHIRPAGTEAFF,TGTGCCAGCCATATAAGACCGGCGGGGACTGAAGCTTTCTTT
TRBJ2-1,once,TRBV29-1,TRBD1,CSWGQGLYNEQFF,TGCAGCTGGGGACAGGGCCTCTACAATGAGCAGTTCTTC
TRBJ1-6,.,TRBV5-5,.,CASSMDSWSPLHF,TGTGCCAGCAGCATGGACAGTTGGTCACCCCTCCACTTT
TRBJ2-2,.,TRBV10-3,.,CAISESTTGELFF,TGTGCCATCAGTGAGTCGACCACCGGGGAGCTGTTTTTT
TRBJ1-2,.,TRBV5-4,.,CASSLAERWGGYTF,TGTGCCAGCAGCTTGGCCGAACGGTGGGGTGGCTACACCTTC
TRBJ2-5,.,TRBV5-4,.,CASSLTQGQETQYF,TGTGCCAGCAGCCTCACACAGGGCCAAGAGACCCAGTACTTC
TRBJ1-6,.,TRBV6-5,TRBD1,CASGQGASPLHF,TGTGCCAGCGGGCAGGGGGCATCACCCCTCCACTTT
TRBJ1-4,.,TRBV11-2,.,CASSLGQLNEKLFF,TGTGCCAGCAGCTTAGGACAGTTAAATGAAAAACTGTTTTTT
TRBJ2-3,.,TRBV14,.,CASSQDRKGHTDTQYF,TGTGCCAGCAGCCAAGATAGGAAGGGACACACAGATACGCAGTATTTT
TRBJ1-2,once,TRBV7-6,.,CASSAKTGIYGYTF,TGTGCCAGCAGCGCAAAGACAGGAATTTATGGCTACACCTTC
TRBJ2-7,.,TRBV9,.,CASSVNGAYEQYF,TGTGCCAGCAGCGTAAATGGGGCCTACGAGCAGTACTTC
TRBJ2-3,.,TRBV4-1,.,CASSQPPVRPGGSQYF,TGCGCCAGCAGCCAACCCCCGGTTAGACCCGGGGGATCGCAGTATTTT
TRBJ2-1,.,TRBV25-1,.,CASRRGVVEFF,TGTGCCAGCAGGAGAGGGGTAGTGGAGTTCTTC
TRBJ2-3,.,TRBV5-4,.,CASSLDLTQYF,TGTGCCAGCAGCTTGGATCTTACGCAGTATTTT
TRBJ2-2,.,TRBV12-5,.,CASGSPIGGELFF,TGTGCTAGTGGTTCCCCGATTGGGGGGGAGCTGTTTTTT
TRBJ1-2,.,TRBV6-5,TRBD1,CASSPGQGGNYGYTF,TGTGCCAGCAGTCCCGGACAGGGCGGGAACTATGGCTACACCTTC
TRBJ1-1,.,TRBV11-2,.,CASSLYGWNTEAFF,TGTGCCAGCAGCTTGTACGGGTGGAACACTGAAGCTTTCTTT
TRBJ2-5,.,TRBV10-3,.,CAISEWGKAETQYF,TGTGCCATCAGTGAATGGGGGAAAGCAGAGACCCAGTACTTC
TRBJ2-3,once,TRBV4-1,TRBD1,CASSRGTASTDTQYF,TGCGCCAGCAGCCGTGGGACAGCTAGCACAGATACGCAGTATTTT
TRBJ2-7,.,TRBV7-8,.,CASSLGTVRSYEQYF,TGTGCCAGCAGCTTAGGGACGGTTCGCTCCTACGAGCAGTACTTC
TRBJ2-3,once,TRBV2,TRBD1,CASRGQGTDTQYF,TGTGCCAGCAGAGGACAGGGGACAGATACGCAGTATTTT
TRBJ2-3,medium-sized,TRBV30,TRBD2,CAWSVGAGDTDTQYF,TGTGCCTGGAGTGTAGGAGCGGGGGACACAGATACGCAGTATTTT
TRBJ2-3,.,TRBV27,.,CASSVFAANRDTDTQYF,TGTGCCAGCAGTGTCTTTGCAGCGAATCGTGACACAGATACGCAGTATTTT
TRBJ1-1,.,TRBV7-9,.,CASSASGRAGEAFF,TGTGCCAGCAGCGCGAGTGGTCGGGCAGGTGAAGCTTTCTTT
TRBJ2-7,.,TRBV11-2,.,CASSLVGRVGTYEQYF,TGTGCCAGCAGCTTAGTTGGCAGGGTCGGTACCTACGAGCAGTACTTC
TRBJ2-3,once,TRBV9,.,CASSVEGHVADTQYF,TGTGCCAGCAGCGTCGAGGGTCACGTAGCAGATACGCAGTATTTT
TRBJ2-1,once,TRBV6-1,.,CASSDEGGDTSYNEQFF,TGTGCCAGCAGTGACGAAGGGGGGGACACTTCCTACAATGAGCAGTTCTTC
TRBJ2-7,.,TRBV4-2,.,CASSQDILRFDEQYF,TGTGCCAGCAGCCAAGATATTCTCAGGTTCGACGAGCAGTACTTC
TRBJ2-1,.,TRBV9,TRBD1,CASSNPDRGIEQFF,TGTGCCAGCAGCAACCCGGACAGGGGGATTGAGCAGTTCTTC
TRBJ1-5,.,TRBV13,TRBD1,CASSLDRGLGRQPQHF,TGTGCCAGCAGCTTAGACAGGGGGCTGGGGAGGCAGCCCCAGCATTTT
TRBJ1-1,.,TRBV18,.,CASSPLNTEAFF,TGTGCCAGCTCACCATTGAACACTGAAGCTTTCTTT